These T cell receptor beta chains were read from a single sample in a study of blood T cell repertoires in COVID-19. Sequenced by immunoSEQ multiplex PCR; TCRdb stores in-frame clones only, minus some. The sample holds around 78,000 clones, more than 75% seen once. The sequenced sample was peripheral blood. The receptors come from a woman aged 55-75 years with acute or convalescent COVID-19. The CDR3 runs from the conserved cysteine through the conserved F or W. The D gene is left open where the match is weak. Clone size is given for some rows only: seen once, a few or many times, or a class if the clone is expanded.

j_call: TRBJ2-7
v_call: TRBV11-2
d_call: -
clone_size: -
cdr3_aa: CASSLQTAYEQYF
cdr3_nt: TGTGCCAGCAGCTTACAAACAGCTTACGAGCAGTACTTC

j_call: TRBJ1-6
v_call: TRBV11-2
d_call: -
clone_size: -
cdr3_aa: CASSFTNSPLHF
cdr3_nt: TGTGCCAGCAGCTTCACAAATTCACCCCTCCACTTT

j_call: TRBJ1-2
v_call: TRBV5-1
d_call: -
clone_size: -
cdr3_aa: CASSLDAVYGYTF
cdr3_nt: TGCGCCAGCAGCTTGGACGCGGTCTATGGCTACACCTTC

j_call: TRBJ2-1
v_call: TRBV27
d_call: -
clone_size: -
cdr3_aa: CASSWWGGHNEQFF
cdr3_nt: TGTGCCAGCAGTTGGTGGGGGGGCCACAATGAGCAGTTCTTC

j_call: TRBJ2-2
v_call: TRBV10-3
d_call: TRBD1
clone_size: -
cdr3_aa: CAISDLDRGAGELFF
cdr3_nt: TGTGCCATCAGTGATTTAGACAGGGGCGCCGGGGAGCTGTTTTTT

j_call: TRBJ1-2
v_call: TRBV5-8
d_call: TRBD1
clone_size: -
cdr3_aa: CASSSPTGDYGYTF
cdr3_nt: TGTGCCAGCAGCTCCCCTACAGGGGACTATGGCTACACCTTC

j_call: TRBJ1-1
v_call: TRBV5-1
d_call: -
clone_size: -
cdr3_aa: CASSLERGMNTEAFF
cdr3_nt: TGCGCCAGCAGCTTGGAGCGGGGCATGAACACTGAAGCTTTCTTT

j_call: TRBJ1-3
v_call: TRBV28
d_call: -
clone_size: -
cdr3_aa: CASSRRGGGNTIYF
cdr3_nt: TGTGCCAGCAGTCGCAGGGGTGGTGGAAACACCATATATTTT

j_call: TRBJ2-7
v_call: TRBV2
d_call: TRBD1
clone_size: few
cdr3_aa: CASSVDGTVYEQYF
cdr3_nt: TGTGCCAGCAGTGTAGATGGGACAGTTTACGAGCAGTACTTC

j_call: TRBJ2-3
v_call: TRBV7-2
d_call: -
clone_size: -
cdr3_aa: CASSLAPRGNTDTQYF
cdr3_nt: TGTGCCAGCAGCTTAGCGCCTCGGGGGAACACAGATACGCAGTATTTT

j_call: TRBJ2-5
v_call: TRBV9
d_call: TRBD2
clone_size: -
cdr3_aa: CASSVAAGARETQYF
cdr3_nt: TGTGCCAGCAGCGTAGCAGCGGGAGCAAGAGAGACCCAGTACTTC

j_call: TRBJ2-3
v_call: TRBV24-1
d_call: TRBD1
clone_size: -
cdr3_aa: CATSDTRQGAVGDTQYF
cdr3_nt: TGTGCCACCAGTGATACCCGACAGGGTGCAGTGGGAGATACGCAGTATTTT

j_call: TRBJ1-1
v_call: TRBV28
d_call: -
clone_size: -
cdr3_aa: CASLREGEAFF
cdr3_nt: TGTGCCAGCCTGAGAGAGGGTGAAGCTTTCTTT

j_call: TRBJ2-1
v_call: TRBV29-1
d_call: TRBD1
clone_size: once
cdr3_aa: CSVAGTAGLKEQFF
cdr3_nt: TGCAGCGTTGCCGGGACAGCCGGTTTAAAGGAGCAGTTCTTC

j_call: TRBJ1-1
v_call: TRBV10-3
d_call: TRBD1
clone_size: -
cdr3_aa: CAISESLGQGSENTEAFF
cdr3_nt: TGTGCCATCAGTGAGTCTTTGGGACAGGGGAGCGAGAACACTGAAGCTTTCTTT

j_call: TRBJ1-4
v_call: TRBV2
d_call: TRBD1
clone_size: -
cdr3_aa: CASREGGGGEKLFF
cdr3_nt: TGTGCCAGCAGAGAAGGGGGCGGTGGAGAAAAACTGTTTTTT

j_call: TRBJ2-1
v_call: TRBV3-1/TRBV3-2
d_call: TRBD2
clone_size: -
cdr3_aa: CASSLGGGYNEQFF
cdr3_nt: TGTGCCAGCAGTTTGGGGGGAGGGTACAATGAGCAGTTCTTC

j_call: TRBJ1-4
v_call: TRBV28
d_call: -
clone_size: -
cdr3_aa: CASSVQGGATNEKLFF
cdr3_nt: TGTGCCAGCAGTGTTCAGGGCGGCGCGACTAATGAAAAACTGTTTTTT

j_call: TRBJ1-3
v_call: TRBV18
d_call: -
clone_size: -
cdr3_aa: CASSPPSVFGNTIYF
cdr3_nt: TGTGCCAGCTCACCACCGTCAGTGTTTGGAAACACCATATATTTT

j_call: TRBJ2-6
v_call: TRBV5-6
d_call: -
clone_size: -
cdr3_aa: CASSLALTSLSGANVLTF
cdr3_nt: TGTGCCAGCAGCTTGGCCCTGACATCCCTCTCTGGGGCCAACGTCCTGACTTTC

j_call: TRBJ2-2
v_call: TRBV7-6
d_call: -
clone_size: -
cdr3_aa: CASSLDSGAGTGTGELFF
cdr3_nt: TGTGCCAGCAGCTTAGATTCAGGGGCAGGCACGGGCACCGGGGAGCTGTTTTTT

j_call: TRBJ2-5
v_call: TRBV7-7
d_call: -
clone_size: once
cdr3_aa: CASSSAGPVETQYF
cdr3_nt: TGTGCCAGCAGCTCCGCAGGCCCTGTAGAGACCCAGTACTTC

j_call: TRBJ2-1
v_call: TRBV5-1
d_call: TRBD2
clone_size: -
cdr3_aa: CASSYLAGENEQFF
cdr3_nt: TGCGCCAGCAGCTACCTAGCGGGCGAGAATGAGCAGTTCTTC

j_call: TRBJ2-7
v_call: TRBV4-1
d_call: TRBD1
clone_size: -
cdr3_aa: CASSQDWAPGQTYEQYF
cdr3_nt: TGCGCCAGCAGCCAAGATTGGGCACCGGGACAGACCTACGAGCAGTACTTC

j_call: TRBJ1-6
v_call: TRBV10-3
d_call: TRBD1
clone_size: -
cdr3_aa: CAIAGTTGRDSPLHF
cdr3_nt: TGTGCCATCGCCGGCACGACAGGGCGTGACTCACCCCTCCACTTT

j_call: TRBJ2-7
v_call: TRBV7-2
d_call: -
clone_size: -
cdr3_aa: CASSPRLDAEQYF
cdr3_nt: TGTGCCAGCAGCCCGCGGTTGGATGCCGAGCAGTACTTC

j_call: TRBJ2-7
v_call: TRBV27
d_call: -
clone_size: -
cdr3_aa: CASSLSRDYEQYF
cdr3_nt: TGTGCCAGCAGTTTATCCCGGGACTACGAGCAGTACTTC

j_call: TRBJ1-1
v_call: TRBV25-1
d_call: TRBD1
clone_size: -
cdr3_aa: CASSDQGGNTEAFF
cdr3_nt: TGTGCCAGCAGTGATCAGGGGGGGAACACTGAAGCTTTCTTT

j_call: TRBJ2-3
v_call: TRBV7-9
d_call: -
clone_size: -
cdr3_aa: CASSLRGDRTDTQYF
cdr3_nt: TGTGCCAGCAGCTTACGCGGAGACCGCACAGATACGCAGTATTTT